This is a list of T cell receptor beta chains from one sample in a study of long-term antiretroviral therapy in people with HIV. Repertoires were generated with immunoSEQ multiplex PCR, while TCRdb's copy carries only in-frame clones and drops some. The sample has over 15,000 clones, 80% seen once; the top ten hold under 5.5%. Sequenced here: unsorted PBMCs, sampled 0.1 years before starting antiretroviral therapy. These receptors were obtained from a young man with HIV. Each CDR3 is given with its conserved first and last residue. Each record gives: clone size, D gene, J gene, V gene, CDR3 DNA, CDR3 protein. The D gene is left open where the match is weak. The size entry is marked missing in some rows and otherwise reads once, few, many or a size class.

abundance: NA; d_gene: NA; j_gene: TRBJ2-7; v_gene: TRBV19; CDR3nt: TGTGCCAGTAGTACTGGACCCGTAAGCTCCTACGAGCAGTACTTC; CDR3aa: CASSTGPVSSYEQYF
abundance: NA; d_gene: NA; j_gene: TRBJ2-1; v_gene: TRBV19; CDR3nt: TGTGCCAGTAGTATAGTCTCCCGGGTGTATGAGCAGTTCTTC; CDR3aa: CASSIVSRVYEQFF
abundance: NA; d_gene: TRBD2; j_gene: TRBJ2-1; v_gene: TRBV9; CDR3nt: TGTGCCAGCAGCGTACAGCGGGGGGCCATTGGTGAGCAGTTCTTC; CDR3aa: CASSVQRGAIGEQFF
abundance: NA; d_gene: NA; j_gene: TRBJ1-2; v_gene: TRBV6-6; CDR3nt: TGTGCCAGCAAGGCGGGTTCTGACTATGGCTACACCTTC; CDR3aa: CASKAGSDYGYTF
abundance: once; d_gene: TRBD2; j_gene: TRBJ2-7; v_gene: TRBV28; CDR3nt: TGTGCCAGCAGTTTCCACCGGACTAGCGGGAGGTCCGACCCCGGCTACGAGCAGTACTTC; CDR3aa: CASSFHRTSGRSDPGYEQYF
abundance: NA; d_gene: TRBD1; j_gene: TRBJ1-2; v_gene: TRBV2; CDR3nt: TGTGCCAGCAGTGAAGCGCGGCAGGGGGCTGGCTACACCTTC; CDR3aa: CASSEARQGAGYTF
abundance: once; d_gene: TRBD1; j_gene: TRBJ2-3; v_gene: TRBV5-1; CDR3nt: TGCGCCAGCAGCCCCGGACAGGAAGGCACAGATACGCAGTATTTT; CDR3aa: CASSPGQEGTDTQYF
abundance: NA; d_gene: TRBD1; j_gene: TRBJ2-5; v_gene: TRBV18; CDR3nt: TGTGCCAGCTCACCGGGACAGAGGTTCCAAGAGACCCAGTACTTC; CDR3aa: CASSPGQRFQETQYF
abundance: NA; d_gene: TRBD1; j_gene: TRBJ2-7; v_gene: TRBV7-2; CDR3nt: TGTGCCAGCAGCTTCGGGGGACAGGGAAGGGGGCAGTACTTC; CDR3aa: CASSFGGQGRGQYF
abundance: NA; d_gene: NA; j_gene: TRBJ2-1; v_gene: TRBV7-8; CDR3nt: TGTGCCAGCAGCTTATTTGTCAAAGGGGTATCATACAATGAGCAGTTCTTC; CDR3aa: CASSLFVKGVSYNEQFF
abundance: once; d_gene: NA; j_gene: TRBJ1-2; v_gene: TRBV5-6; CDR3nt: TGTGCCAGCAGCTTGGGTTGGAGTCAGAATAACTATGGCTACACCTTC; CDR3aa: CASSLGWSQNNYGYTF
abundance: NA; d_gene: NA; j_gene: TRBJ1-2; v_gene: TRBV25-1; CDR3nt: TGTGCCAGCAGTGAAGGCCACCGAGGAGGCGCATATGGCTACACCTTC; CDR3aa: CASSEGHRGGAYGYTF
abundance: NA; d_gene: NA; j_gene: TRBJ1-2; v_gene: TRBV13; CDR3nt: TGTGCCAGCAGCCCCCCCTGGGCGGGCTACACCTTC; CDR3aa: CASSPPWAGYTF
abundance: NA; d_gene: NA; j_gene: TRBJ2-5; v_gene: TRBV19; CDR3nt: TGTGCCAGTAGCGTTGGAAAGACCCAGTACTTC; CDR3aa: CASSVGKTQYF
abundance: few; d_gene: TRBD1; j_gene: TRBJ2-7; v_gene: TRBV4-2; CDR3nt: TGTGCCAGCAGCCAGATGGACAGGAACAACAAGGGCGAGCAGTACTTC; CDR3aa: CASSQMDRNNKGEQYF
abundance: NA; d_gene: NA; j_gene: TRBJ2-7; v_gene: TRBV6-5; CDR3nt: TGTGCCACCCAAGACCCTTATAACGAGCAGTACTTC; CDR3aa: CATQDPYNEQYF
abundance: NA; d_gene: TRBD1; j_gene: TRBJ2-2; v_gene: TRBV4-2; CDR3nt: TGTGCCAGCAGCCACGGACAGGGGGCCGGGGAGCTGTTTTTT; CDR3aa: CASSHGQGAGELFF
abundance: NA; d_gene: NA; j_gene: TRBJ2-7; v_gene: TRBV5-1; CDR3nt: TGCGCCAGCAGCTTAGAAGGGCCAAACTACGAGCAGTACTTC; CDR3aa: CASSLEGPNYEQYF
abundance: once; d_gene: NA; j_gene: TRBJ2-2; v_gene: TRBV6-1; CDR3nt: TGTGCCAGCAGTGAAGGAAACACCGGGGAGCTGTTTTTT; CDR3aa: CASSEGNTGELFF
abundance: NA; d_gene: NA; j_gene: TRBJ2-3; v_gene: TRBV5-6; CDR3nt: TGTGCCAGCAGCTTGTCGTATTTT; CDR3aa: CASSLSYF
abundance: NA; d_gene: NA; j_gene: TRBJ1-5; v_gene: TRBV7-9; CDR3nt: TGTGCCAGCAGCTTCGGGACCGGGTTTGGGGCCAATAGCAATCAGCCCCAGCATTTT; CDR3aa: CASSFGTGFGANSNQPQHF
abundance: NA; d_gene: NA; j_gene: TRBJ2-5; v_gene: TRBV6-4; CDR3nt: TGTGCCAGGCCTTTGGGGACCCAGTACTTC; CDR3aa: CARPLGTQYF
abundance: NA; d_gene: TRBD1; j_gene: TRBJ1-2; v_gene: TRBV7-2; CDR3nt: TGTGCCAGCAGCTTATACAGGGGAGTGGATGGCTACACCTTC; CDR3aa: CASSLYRGVDGYTF
abundance: NA; d_gene: TRBD1; j_gene: TRBJ2-1; v_gene: TRBV18; CDR3nt: TGTGCCAGCTCACCAGGGACAGACAATGAGCAGTTCTTC; CDR3aa: CASSPGTDNEQFF
abundance: NA; d_gene: TRBD1; j_gene: TRBJ2-7; v_gene: TRBV7-8; CDR3nt: TGTGCCAGCAGCGGCCCGGGACAGGGGAATGTGGACGAGCAGTACTTC; CDR3aa: CASSGPGQGNVDEQYF
abundance: NA; d_gene: TRBD2; j_gene: TRBJ2-1; v_gene: TRBV27; CDR3nt: TGTGCCAGCAGTGCGGGAGGCGGGGGGGCCGTTTATAATGAGCAGTTCTTC; CDR3aa: CASSAGGGGAVYNEQFF
abundance: NA; d_gene: NA; j_gene: TRBJ2-5; v_gene: TRBV7-2; CDR3nt: TGTGCCAGCAGCTCTATAGGGGCTCTGGAGGGAGAGACCCAGTACTTC; CDR3aa: CASSSIGALEGETQYF
abundance: NA; d_gene: NA; j_gene: TRBJ2-5; v_gene: TRBV18; CDR3nt: TGTGCCAGCTCACCACAAAACAGAGACTTCCAAGAGACCCAGTACTTC; CDR3aa: CASSPQNRDFQETQYF
abundance: NA; d_gene: NA; j_gene: TRBJ2-7; v_gene: TRBV7-8; CDR3nt: TGTGCCAGCAGCTTAGGCCGAGTAGGGGCTTACGAGCAGTACTTC; CDR3aa: CASSLGRVGAYEQYF
abundance: NA; d_gene: TRBD1; j_gene: TRBJ1-2; v_gene: TRBV14; CDR3nt: TGTGCCAGCAGCCCCACAGGGGGCCCTTCTAACTATGGCTACACCTTC; CDR3aa: CASSPTGGPSNYGYTF
abundance: few; d_gene: TRBD2; j_gene: TRBJ2-7; v_gene: TRBV6-5; CDR3nt: TGTGCCAGCAGTTTTGGGGGAGGGACCTACGAGCAGTACTTC; CDR3aa: CASSFGGGTYEQYF
abundance: NA; d_gene: NA; j_gene: TRBJ1-2; v_gene: TRBV14; CDR3nt: TGTGCCAGCAGCCAGAACAGGGTTAACTATGGCTACACCTTC; CDR3aa: CASSQNRVNYGYTF
abundance: NA; d_gene: NA; j_gene: TRBJ2-7; v_gene: TRBV2; CDR3nt: TGTGCCAGCACGGGACACCCAAATGCCGAGCAGTACTTC; CDR3aa: CASTGHPNAEQYF
abundance: NA; d_gene: TRBD1; j_gene: TRBJ2-7; v_gene: TRBV6-5; CDR3nt: TGTGCCAGCAGTTACAGGGACAGGGGCTACGAGCAGTACTTC; CDR3aa: CASSYRDRGYEQYF
abundance: NA; d_gene: TRBD2; j_gene: TRBJ2-2; v_gene: TRBV29-1; CDR3nt: TGCAGCGTGACGAAACTTAGCGGGAGGGGGACCGGGGAGCTGTTTTTT; CDR3aa: CSVTKLSGRGTGELFF
abundance: NA; d_gene: NA; j_gene: TRBJ1-5; v_gene: TRBV10-3; CDR3nt: TGTGCCATCAGTGACGGAGGGAATCAGCCCCAGCATTTT; CDR3aa: CAISDGGNQPQHF
abundance: NA; d_gene: NA; j_gene: TRBJ2-7; v_gene: TRBV13; CDR3nt: TGTGCCAGCAGCTTAGTCGGAGGCGGGGCCTACGAGCAGTACTTC; CDR3aa: CASSLVGGGAYEQYF
abundance: NA; d_gene: NA; j_gene: TRBJ1-2; v_gene: TRBV7-9; CDR3nt: TGTGCCAGCAGCTTAGATTCCAGGTCCTATGGCTACACCTTC; CDR3aa: CASSLDSRSYGYTF
abundance: NA; d_gene: TRBD2; j_gene: TRBJ2-1; v_gene: TRBV28; CDR3nt: TGTGCCAGCCATGGTCTAGCGGGAAATGAGCAGTTCTTC; CDR3aa: CASHGLAGNEQFF
abundance: NA; d_gene: NA; j_gene: TRBJ2-7; v_gene: TRBV5-4; CDR3nt: TGTGCCAGCAGCCCCGAGAAGAGCTCCTACGAGCAGTACTTC; CDR3aa: CASSPEKSSYEQYF
abundance: NA; d_gene: NA; j_gene: TRBJ2-2; v_gene: TRBV6-5; CDR3nt: TGTGCCAGCAGTTACTTCCCCGGGGAGCTGTTTTTT; CDR3aa: CASSYFPGELFF
abundance: few; d_gene: NA; j_gene: TRBJ2-3; v_gene: TRBV18; CDR3nt: TGTGCCAGCTCACCAAGTCGACAGAATACGCAGTATTTT; CDR3aa: CASSPSRQNTQYF
abundance: NA; d_gene: TRBD1; j_gene: TRBJ1-6; v_gene: TRBV9; CDR3nt: TGTGCCAGCAGCGTAGGAGGGACAGGGGATTCACCCCTCCACTTT; CDR3aa: CASSVGGTGDSPLHF
abundance: NA; d_gene: NA; j_gene: TRBJ1-1; v_gene: TRBV19; CDR3nt: TGTGCCAGTAGTATAGACCGCACGAGGGCCCTGCGGAACACTGAAGCTTTCTTT; CDR3aa: CASSIDRTRALRNTEAFF
abundance: NA; d_gene: NA; j_gene: TRBJ2-2; v_gene: TRBV19; CDR3nt: TGTGCCAGCCCGGATCCAGCCGGGGAGCTGTTTTTT; CDR3aa: CASPDPAGELFF
abundance: NA; d_gene: TRBD1; j_gene: TRBJ1-5; v_gene: TRBV5-8; CDR3nt: TGTGCCAGCAGTTGGGACAGGCGGAATCTAGGGGGCAATCAGCCCCAGCATTTT; CDR3aa: CASSWDRRNLGGNQPQHF
abundance: NA; d_gene: NA; j_gene: TRBJ1-6; v_gene: TRBV6-5; CDR3nt: TGTGCCAGCAGTTACGAGGGAGGGAAAGGATCACCCCTCCACTTT; CDR3aa: CASSYEGGKGSPLHF
abundance: NA; d_gene: NA; j_gene: TRBJ1-4; v_gene: TRBV27; CDR3nt: TGTGCCAGCAGTTTGGTCCGGGCGACTAATGAAAAACTGTTTTTT; CDR3aa: CASSLVRATNEKLFF
abundance: NA; d_gene: NA; j_gene: TRBJ1-3; v_gene: TRBV7-9; CDR3nt: TGTGCCAGCAGCTTAGTGGTAAACACCATATATTTT; CDR3aa: CASSLVVNTIYF
abundance: NA; d_gene: TRBD1; j_gene: TRBJ2-2; v_gene: TRBV6-1; CDR3nt: TGTGCCAGCAGTGAAGCGACAGGGGGCACCGGGGAGCTGTTTTTT; CDR3aa: CASSEATGGTGELFF